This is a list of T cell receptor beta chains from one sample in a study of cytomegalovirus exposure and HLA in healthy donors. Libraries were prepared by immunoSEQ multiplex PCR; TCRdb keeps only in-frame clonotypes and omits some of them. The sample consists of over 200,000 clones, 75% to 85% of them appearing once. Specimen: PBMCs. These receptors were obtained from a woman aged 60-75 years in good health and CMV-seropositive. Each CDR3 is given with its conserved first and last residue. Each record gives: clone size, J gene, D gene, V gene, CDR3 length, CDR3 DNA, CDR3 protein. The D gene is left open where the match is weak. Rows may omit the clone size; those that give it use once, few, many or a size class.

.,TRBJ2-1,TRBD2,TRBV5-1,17,TGCGCCAGCAGCTGGGGACTAGCGGGGGGGTCCTACAATGAGCAGTTCTTC,CASSWGLAGGSYNEQFF
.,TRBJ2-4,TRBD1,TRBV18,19,TGTGCCAGCTCACCTACGGGGACAGGGGGCTACCTAGCCAAAAACATTCAGTACTTC,CASSPTGTGGYLAKNIQYF
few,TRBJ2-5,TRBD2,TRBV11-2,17,TGTGCCAGCAGCTCCTGGACTAGCGGGAGGGGTGAGGAGACCCAGTACTTC,CASSSWTSGRGEETQYF
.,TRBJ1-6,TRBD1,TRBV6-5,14,TGTGCCAGCAGTTACGACAGGGTTGATTCACCCCTCCACTTT,CASSYDRVDSPLHF
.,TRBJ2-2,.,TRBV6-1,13,TGTGCCAGCAGATTACAGAGCACCGGGGAGCTGTTTTTT,CASRLQSTGELFF
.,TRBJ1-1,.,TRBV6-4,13,TGTGCCAGCAGTCAGGGGCTCAGCACTGAAGCTTTCTTT,CASSQGLSTEAFF
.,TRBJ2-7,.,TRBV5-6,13,TGTGCCAGCAGCTTCGACAGATCCTACGAGCAGTACTTC,CASSFDRSYEQYF
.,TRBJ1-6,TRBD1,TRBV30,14,TGTGCCTGGAGGCTAACAGGGGGTAAATCACCCCTCCACTTT,CAWRLTGGKSPLHF
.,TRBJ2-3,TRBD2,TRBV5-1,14,TGCGCCAGCAGAGCGGGGGCCGAGGTAGATACGCAGTATTTT,CASRAGAEVDTQYF
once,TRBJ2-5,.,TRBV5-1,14,TGCGCCAGCAAGTCCGGGCCGGGAAAAGAGACCCAGTACTTC,CASKSGPGKETQYF
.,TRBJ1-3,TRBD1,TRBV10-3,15,TGTGCCATCAGCCTGGACAGGAGCTCTGGAAACACCATATATTTT,CAISLDRSSGNTIYF
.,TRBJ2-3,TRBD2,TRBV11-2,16,TGTGCCAGCAGCGCAAAGCGGGACGGAAGGTCAGATACGCAGTATTTT,CASSAKRDGRSDTQYF
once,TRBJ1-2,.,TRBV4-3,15,TGCGCCAGCAGCCAGGCCCGTTGGGAGGGGTTAGGGTACACCTTC,CASSQARWEGLGYTF
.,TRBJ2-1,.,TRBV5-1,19,TGCGCCAGCAGCTCACGACCCCTATTTGGTACAGACTCCTACAATGAGCAGTTCTTC,CASSSRPLFGTDSYNEQFF
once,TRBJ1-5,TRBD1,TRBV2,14,TGTGCCAGCAGTGGGGACAGTGCGAATCAGCCCCAGCATTTT,CASSGDSANQPQHF
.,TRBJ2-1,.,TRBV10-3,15,TGTGCCATCAGTGCGGACGGTGGGGCTTACAATGAGCAGTTCTTC,CAISADGGAYNEQFF
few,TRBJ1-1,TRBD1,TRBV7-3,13,TGTGCCAGCAGCCAGGGGGGTGGGACTGAAGCTTTCTTT,CASSQGGGTEAFF
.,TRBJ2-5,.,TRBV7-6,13,TGTGCCAGCAGCTTATCAGGACAAGAGACCCAGTACTTC,CASSLSGQETQYF
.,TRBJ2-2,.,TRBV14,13,TGTGCCAGCAGCCCTATACTTACCGGGGAGCTGTTTTTT,CASSPILTGELFF
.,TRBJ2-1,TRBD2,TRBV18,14,TGTGCCAGCTCACCGACTAGCAAGGACAATGAGCAGTTCTTC,CASSPTSKDNEQFF
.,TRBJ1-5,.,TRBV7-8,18,TGTGCCAGCAGCTCCCGCCCTCCGGCAGGATATAGCAATCAGCCCCAGCATTTT,CASSSRPPAGYSNQPQHF
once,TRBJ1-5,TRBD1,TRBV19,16,TGTGCCAGTAGTAAAGGCGGACAGGGATGGAATCAGCCCCAGCATTTT,CASSKGGQGWNQPQHF
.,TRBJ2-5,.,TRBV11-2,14,TGTGCCAGCAGCAAAGGACAAGGGCGGGAGACCCAGTACTTC,CASSKGQGRETQYF
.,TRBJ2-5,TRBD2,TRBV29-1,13,TGCAGCGTTGAGGGAGGGCGCGGGGAGACCCAGTACTTC,CSVEGGRGETQYF
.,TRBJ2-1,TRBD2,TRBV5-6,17,TGTGCCAGCAGCACCGGAGGCGGGACTAACTCCTACAATGAGCAGTTCTTC,CASSTGGGTNSYNEQFF
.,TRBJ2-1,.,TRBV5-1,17,TGCGCCAGCAGCCCAGGGTGGTCGGACCCCGGATACAATGAGCAGTTCTTC,CASSPGWSDPGYNEQFF
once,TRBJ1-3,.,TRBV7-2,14,TGTGCCAGCAGCCCACCGGGTGGGGGAAACACCATATATTTT,CASSPPGGGNTIYF
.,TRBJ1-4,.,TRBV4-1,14,TGCGCCAGCAGCCAGGCTGCAACTAATGAAAAACTGTTTTTT,CASSQAATNEKLFF
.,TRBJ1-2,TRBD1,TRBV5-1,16,TGCGCCAGCAGCCTGAGACAGGGACCAGCTAACTATGGCTACACCTTC,CASSLRQGPANYGYTF
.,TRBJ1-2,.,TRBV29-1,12,TGCAGCGTTTTGGCAGGGGAGTCCGGCTACACCTTC,CSVLAGESGYTF
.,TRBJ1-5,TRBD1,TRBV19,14,TGTGCCAGTAGTCCCAGGGGGCGGGATCAGCCCCAGCATTTT,CASSPRGRDQPQHF
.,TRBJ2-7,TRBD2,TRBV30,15,TGTGCCTGGAGTGCCCGGACTAGCGGGAGGTACGAGCAGTACTTC,CAWSARTSGRYEQYF
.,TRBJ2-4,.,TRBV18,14,TGTGCCAGCTCACCAGGGAGGCCCAAAAACATTCAGTACTTC,CASSPGRPKNIQYF
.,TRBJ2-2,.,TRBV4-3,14,TGCGCCAGCAGCCAAGGACAGCGCACCGGGGAGCTGTTTTTT,CASSQGQRTGELFF
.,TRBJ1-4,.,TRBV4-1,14,TGCGCCAGCAGCCACGGGACAACTAATGAAAAACTGTTTTTT,CASSHGTTNEKLFF
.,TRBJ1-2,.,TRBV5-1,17,TGCGCCAGCAGCTTGACATCGCAGGGCAGGGGCCTCTATGGCTACACCTTC,CASSLTSQGRGLYGYTF
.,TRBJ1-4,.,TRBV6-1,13,TGTGCCAGCAGGAGGGGGACTAATGAAAAACTGTTTTTT,CASRRGTNEKLFF
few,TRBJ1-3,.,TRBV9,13,TGTGCCTCCGGGGGGGTTGGTGGAAACACCATATATTTT,CASGGVGGNTIYF
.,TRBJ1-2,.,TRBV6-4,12,TGTGCCAGCAGTGACTCCGGACTTGGCTACACCTTC,CASSDSGLGYTF
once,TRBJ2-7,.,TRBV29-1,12,TGCAGCGCTGTGGGGGCGGCCAACGAGCAGTACTTC,CSAVGAANEQYF
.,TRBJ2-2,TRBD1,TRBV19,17,TGTGCCAGTAGTAATCGTCTCCGGGACAGAGACACCGGGGAGCTGTTTTTT,CASSNRLRDRDTGELFF
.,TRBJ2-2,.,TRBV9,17,TGTGCCAGCAGCGTATTGGGCTCCCATTTGAACACCGGGGAGCTGTTTTTT,CASSVLGSHLNTGELFF
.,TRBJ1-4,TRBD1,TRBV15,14,TGTGCCACCAGCAGGGACAGGGGAGCTGAAAAACTGTTTTTT,CATSRDRGAEKLFF
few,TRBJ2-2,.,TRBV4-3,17,TGCGCCAGCAGCCAAGATCCCCAGGGCTGGGACACCGGGGAGCTGTTTTTT,CASSQDPQGWDTGELFF
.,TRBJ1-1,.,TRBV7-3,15,TGTGCCAGCAGCTCCTATGGGGGGGCTAACACTGAAGCTTTCTTT,CASSSYGGANTEAFF
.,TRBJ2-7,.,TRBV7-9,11,TGTGCCAGCAGCCCCGGCTACGAGCAGTACTTC,CASSPGYEQYF
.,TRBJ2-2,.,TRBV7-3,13,TGTGCCAGCAGCCCTGCGAACACCGGGGAGCTGTTTTTT,CASSPANTGELFF
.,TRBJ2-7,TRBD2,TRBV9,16,TGTGCCAGCAGCGCGGGCAGCGGGGGTCTTTCCTACGAGCAGTACTTC,CASSAGSGGLSYEQYF
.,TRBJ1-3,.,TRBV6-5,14,TGTGCCAGCAGCCGTGGAGGGGTAGGAAACACCATATATTTT,CASSRGGVGNTIYF
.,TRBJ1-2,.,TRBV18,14,TGTGCCAGCTCACCACTGGGCAGGGATGATGGCTACACCTTC,CASSPLGRDDGYTF
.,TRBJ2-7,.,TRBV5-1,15,TGCGCCAGCAGCTTGGAAGGCGGAGGGAGCTACGAGCAGTACTTC,CASSLEGGGSYEQYF
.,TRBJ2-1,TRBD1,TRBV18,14,TGTGCCAGCTCACCAAACAGACAGGGCGGAGAGCAGTTCTTC,CASSPNRQGGEQFF
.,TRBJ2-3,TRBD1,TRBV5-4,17,TGTGCCAGCAGCTTAGGAGGAGGGACAGGGTTAGGGGATACGCAGTATTTT,CASSLGGGTGLGDTQYF
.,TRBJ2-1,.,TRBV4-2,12,TGTGCCAGCAGCCAGCTTAGCAATGAGCAGTTCTTC,CASSQLSNEQFF